This T cell receptor (beta chain) was sequenced during a study of tumor-infiltrating lymphocytes in primary liver carcinoma. Study context: Spanning 4.2 to 10 cm, the tumors were T1-T3 N0M0.

The germline CDR1 and CDR2 sequences are SGHAT and FQNNGV. The CDR3 consists of 12 residues. The J segment lost 6 bases and the V segment lost 4 bases, leaving 2 bases of the junction unmatched. The tissue used was unsorted bulk material of about 17-33 mg. RNA and DNA were co-extracted from it with the AllPrep DNA/RNA mini kit. From 500 ng of total RNA, TCR beta-specific cDNA was reverse-transcribed using a constant-region primer. Modified slightly, ARM-PCR produced TCR beta libraries over three nested multiplex PCR rounds. The study ran its first two PCR rounds for 9 to 10 cycles each, using TRBV1-TRBV30 forward primers and a C-beta reverse primer. From the multiplex PCR reads, TCRdb called clonotypes with MiXCR, one entry per CDR3 protein. Among tens of thousands of distinct CDR3 sequences listed, 79% were seen once. General study results and limits: Tumor top-250-clone fraction significantly exceeded that of blood (p = 0.039). Just about 7.5-24% of leading clones were found in every one of five regions. Whereas tumor region pairs overlapped more, tumor-adjacent and tumor-blood pairs overlapped less.

At least ten counts were recorded for this clonotype. Antigen unknown. The sequence was obtained from a woman aged 25 to 39 with primary liver carcinoma and hepatitis B virus infection. Sequenced: liver tumor tissue from sampling region 4. As for subset: tumor region T4, right-lateral pole. The chain links TRBV11-2 to TRBJ2-7; 8 positions match TRBD1. CDR3 amino acids: CASSSQGAEQYF. DNA of the CDR3: TGTGCCAGCAGCTCCCAGGGGGCCGAGCAGTACTTC.